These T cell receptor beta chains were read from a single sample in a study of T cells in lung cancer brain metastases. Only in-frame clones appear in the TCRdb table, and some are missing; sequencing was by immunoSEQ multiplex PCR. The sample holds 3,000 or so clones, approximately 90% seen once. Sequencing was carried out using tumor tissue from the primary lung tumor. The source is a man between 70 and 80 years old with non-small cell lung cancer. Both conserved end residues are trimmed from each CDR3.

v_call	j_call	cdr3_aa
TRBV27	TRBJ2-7	ASSLGQNGVEQY
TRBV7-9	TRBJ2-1	ASSPQPQTGTDISNEQF
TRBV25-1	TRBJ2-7	ASSEWGLSEQY
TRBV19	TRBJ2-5	ASSISRGRETQY
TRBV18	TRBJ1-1	ASSPLGQGAGDTEAF
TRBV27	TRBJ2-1	ASSLSAGAYTEQF
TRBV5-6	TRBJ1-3	ASSFSPRSGDTIY
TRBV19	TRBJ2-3	ASSFRGTDTQY
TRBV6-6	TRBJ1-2	ASSPGGGGYT
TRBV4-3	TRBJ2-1	ASSQDTGRGLRAGEQF
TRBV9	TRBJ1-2	ASSVGQGPLYGYT
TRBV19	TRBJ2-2	ASSIQGAGGELF
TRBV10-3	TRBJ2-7	AIRRDGYEQY
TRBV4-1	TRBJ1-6	ASSQGGSHSPLH
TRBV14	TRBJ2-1	ASSQGGQGAEQF
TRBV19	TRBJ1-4	ASSKLRAHATNEKLF
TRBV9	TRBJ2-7	ASSIRQGAGEQY
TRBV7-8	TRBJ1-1	ASSLVPGTEAF
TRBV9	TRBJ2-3	ASSVGGGPDTQY
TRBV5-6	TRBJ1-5	ASSLSRGYSNQPQH
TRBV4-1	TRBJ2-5	ASSRAGEETQY
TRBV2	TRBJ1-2	AGGGSAYGYT
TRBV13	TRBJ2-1	ASSLRLAPNEQF
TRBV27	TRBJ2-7	ASSLQGRYEQY
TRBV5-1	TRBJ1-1	ASSPRPMNTEAF
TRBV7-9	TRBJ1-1	ASSLIQSPEAF
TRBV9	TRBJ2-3	ASSVEAGGPTDTQY
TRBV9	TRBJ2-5	ASSVAVGTETQY
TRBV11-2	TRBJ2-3	ASSLEGSTGTDTQY
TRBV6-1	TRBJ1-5	ASRGTGKHQPQH
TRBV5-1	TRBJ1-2	ASSFTPGQGYGYT
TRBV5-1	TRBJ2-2	ASSTVITGELF
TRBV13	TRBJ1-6	ASSMGQVNSPLH
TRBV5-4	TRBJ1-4	ASSPGGRTNEKLF
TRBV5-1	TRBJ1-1	ASSLDGRPNTEAF
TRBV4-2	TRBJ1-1	ASSQDGAGVGTEAF
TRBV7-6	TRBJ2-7	ASSSGQLNEQY
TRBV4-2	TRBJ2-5	ASSQDSATSSPETQY
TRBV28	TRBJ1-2	ASSLVGQGYYGYT
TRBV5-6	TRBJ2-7	ASSYEETSYEQY
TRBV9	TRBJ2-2	ASSTGQVDGELF
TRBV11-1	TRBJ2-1	ASSSQTQYNEQF